The following is a T cell receptor beta chain sequence with its context. Its specificity is not known. TCRdb redid the calling of the reads with MiXCR, one entry per CDR3 protein. This sample carries approximately 750,000 distinct CDR3 sequences, 35% to 45% of them seen once, and the ten largest clones take roughly 2.9%. The sample is drawn from a study of T cell repertoires in cytomegalovirus infection. Study-level information: It was the public TCR beta signatures that indicated both CMV infection and matching HLA type.

The V gene's germline CDR1 is SQVTM and CDR2 ANQGSEA. After removal of 7 bases from V and 0 bases from J, the junction contained 15 bases not matched to a gene. CDR3 length: 17 residues. Study outcomes and limitations: Of the TCR beta families, the public ones yielded a cumulative frequency that identified carriers of CMV plus the relevant HLA. Clonotype analysis showed dominance of the ex vivo response by HLA-C-restricted CMV-specific TCR beta clonotypes.

Sequences were obtained from PBMCs. The receptor was isolated from a human donor in good health (CMV status not recorded). Some clones in this sample may be carry-over from other donors' samples. J is TRBJ2-7 and V is TRBV29-1, with 10 bases identical to TRBD1. In DNA, the CDR3 is TGCAGCGCCTCCGGGACAGGGGTAAGGGAAAGCTCCTACGAGCAGTACTTC. As protein: CSASGTGVRESSYEQYF.